The 21 T cell receptor beta chains reported below all come from one sample, sequenced in a study of control samples from healthy donors and cancer patients. Data came from immunoSEQ multiplex PCR; TCRdb stores just in-frame clones and leaves some out. The profile shows 150,000 to 200,000 clones, around nine tenths of them singletons. Sequenced material: blood. The receptor source for this set is a woman between 25 and 40 years old in good health.

The chain recombines TRBV5-1 with TRBJ2-1; 9 bases match TRBD1. From germline, CDR1 is SGHRS and CDR2 YFSETQ. The CDR3 is 14 residues long. Germline trimming cut 4 bases from V and 6 bases from J; bases unmatched to any gene: 5. CDR3 bases: TGCGCCAGCAGCGAGGGACAGGGAAGCAATGAGCAGTTCTTC. This codes for CASSEGQGSNEQFF.

V gene TRBV24-1 combines with J gene TRBJ2-3; 11 bases fit TRBD1. After removal of 2 bases from V and 5 bases from J, the junction contained 2 bases not matched to a gene. CDR3 length equals 15 residues. Germline V lookup: CDR1 KGHDR, CDR2 SFDVKD. The CDR3 reads CATSDWDRGIDTQYF. In nucleotides, the CDR3 is TGTGCCACCAGTGATTGGGACAGGGGGATAGATACGCAGTATTTT.

The chain recombines TRBV11-2 with TRBJ2-7; no reliable D call. The CDR3 runs to 13 residues. Germline assignment: CDR1 SGHAT and CDR2 FQNNGV. The V and J ends lost 5 bases and 3 bases respectively, with 11 bases between them. The CDR3, as DNA: TGTGCCAGCAGCCCCGCCGTCTACTACGAGCAGTACTTC. Its protein product is CASSPAVYYEQYF.

In its sample, this clone was seen a few times. CDR3 nucleotides: TGCGCCAGCAGCCGCAGGGACGAGAGGCCCCAGCATTTT. Amino acid sequence: CASSRRDERPQHF. The J gene is TRBJ1-5, the V gene TRBV5-1; the D gene is possibly TRBD1 (5 bases). The CDR3 extends over 13 amino acids. The germline V gene encodes CDR1 SGHRS and CDR2 YFSETQ. V was clipped by 4 bases and J by 9 bases, with 14 bases between them.

The rearrangement links TRBV29-1 to TRBJ2-1; no reliable D call. CDR3 length: 12 residues. V shed 7 bases and J shed 0 bases, with 7 bases lying between them. From germline, CDR1 is SQVTM and CDR2 ANQGSEA. The CDR3 DNA reads TGCAGCGGACGACTCTCCTACAATGAGCAGTTCTTC. Encoded protein: CSGRLSYNEQFF.

This clone was seen only a few times. The J gene is TRBJ1-5, the V gene TRBV5-6; D is uncertain. V lost 5 bases and J 4 bases, leaving 16 bases between the germline ends. From germline, CDR1 is SGHDT and CDR2 YYEEEE. The CDR3 contains 15 residues. The CDR3 region is CASSMSSRLNQPQHF. The DNA for the CDR3 is TGTGCCAGCAGTATGAGTAGCCGACTAAATCAGCCCCAGCATTTT.

The chain links TRBV7-9 to TRBJ1-2; D may be TRBD1 (5 bases). With 1 base removed from V and 3 bases from J, the gap between germline ends came to 15 bases. The CDR3 is made up of 16 amino acids. Germline assignment: CDR1 SEHNR and CDR2 FQNEAQ (reference sequence). Written as DNA, the CDR3 is TGTGCCAGCAGCTTAGTCCCATTCGGGGGAGACTATGGCTACACCTTC. Translated, it gives CASSLVPFGGDYGYTF.

This clone has only one observation. The V call is TRBV30, the J call TRBJ2-7, with D maybe TRBD2 (6 bases). V was cut by 0 bases and J by 3 bases, with 15 bases left in between. From germline, CDR1 is GTSNPN and CDR2 SVGIG (reference sequence). The length of the CDR3 is 15 residues. CDR3 region: CAWSVASGALYEQYF. The DNA for the CDR3 is TGTGCCTGGAGTGTTGCATCGGGAGCCCTCTACGAGCAGTACTTC.

The V gene is TRBV18, the J gene TRBJ2-3; D is possibly TRBD1 or TRBD2 (5 bases each). The CDR3 loop spans 13 amino acids. Germline V CDR1 and CDR2: KGHSH, LQKENI. V lost 3 bases and J lost 6, with 10 bases in between. CDR3 nucleotide sequence: TGTGCCAGCTCACCCCACGAGGGGGATACGCAGTATTTT. Translated, it gives CASSPHEGDTQYF.

The V call is TRBV18, the J call TRBJ1-2; a weak D match, TRBD1 (6 bases). The CDR3 extends over 14 amino acids. V lost 2 bases, J lost 3 bases, and 10 bases lay in between. CDR1 is KGHSH, CDR2 LQKENI, per germline. The CDR3: CASSPGPGDYGYTF. The CDR3 DNA follows: TGTGCCAGCTCACCAGGTCCAGGGGACTATGGCTACACCTTC.

The rearrangement links TRBV6-5 to TRBJ2-2; 11 bases align to TRBD2. From germline, CDR1 is MNHEY and CDR2 SVGAGI. V shed 11 bases, J shed 5 bases, and the junction held 10 bases outside the gene matches. This CDR3 contains 15 residues. In DNA form, the CDR3 reads TGTGCCGTACTACTAGCGGGAGAAGGTACCGGGGAGCTGTTTTTT. Its translation is CAVLLAGEGTGELFF.

V is TRBV28 and J is TRBJ2-7; 15 positions match TRBD2. This CDR3 has 15 residues. Germline V gene lookup returns CDR1 MDHEN and CDR2 SYDVKM. With 5 bases clipped from V and 4 bases from J, the junction kept 3 bases outside the gene matches. Here the CDR3 reads CASSLGTSGGYEQYF. CDR3 DNA: TGTGCCAGCAGTCTCGGGACTAGCGGGGGGTACGAGCAGTACTTC.

This clone has just one count. The V call is TRBV7-2, the J call TRBJ2-7, with 8 bases lining up with TRBD1. The V gene end was trimmed by 1 base and the J gene end by 3 bases; junction bases not matched to a gene: 8. The germline gives CDR1 SGHTA, CDR2 FQGNSA. The CDR3 length is 16 residues. CDR3 region: CASSLGTGTGLYEQYF. The CDR3 bases are TGTGCCAGCAGCTTAGGGACCGGGACAGGCCTCTACGAGCAGTACTTC.

This chain links TRBV6-2 or TRBV6-3 with TRBJ2-5; D is uncertain. Per the germline V gene, CDR1 is MNHEY and CDR2 is SVGEGT. The V end lost 4 bases, the J end lost 5 bases, and 8 bases lay between the germline ends. The CDR3 spans 12 residues. CDR3 sequence reads: CASSWGVETQYF. Written as DNA, the CDR3 is TGTGCCAGCAGTTGGGGTGTGGAGACCCAGTACTTC.

The gene calls are TRBV28 and TRBJ1-6; D is uncertain. Germline values: CDR1 MDHEN, CDR2 SYDVKM. Trimming stripped 5 bases from V and 7 bases from J, with 9 bases between. This CDR3 has 13 residues. In DNA form, the CDR3 reads TGTGCCAGCAGTGTTCTTCGAAATTCACCCCTCCACTTT. Translating gives CASSVLRNSPLHF.

The rearrangement joins TRBV27 to TRBJ2-7, with TRBD1 identical over 7 bases. J was trimmed by 2 bases and V by 5 bases; bases with no gene match: 6. CDR1 is MNHEY, CDR2 SMNVEV, per germline (reference sequence). The CDR3 is made up of 14 amino acids. The CDR3 bases are TGTGCCAGCAGTCCTCGACAGGGCGCCTACGAGCAGTACTTC. Translation gives CASSPRQGAYEQYF.

V gene TRBV12-5 combines with J gene TRBJ2-4; D may be TRBD1 or TRBD2 (5 bases each). V was trimmed by 2 bases and J by 0 bases, leaving 14 bases between them. Germline V gene sequence: CDR1 LGHNT, CDR2 FRNRAP. The CDR3 runs to 17 residues. The CDR3: CASGLFETGTAKNIQYF. The CDR3 DNA is TGTGCTAGTGGTTTGTTCGAAACCGGGACAGCCAAAAACATTCAGTACTTC.

This chain uses TRBV12-3 or TRBV12-4 with TRBJ2-1; 7 bases fit TRBD1. After removal of 5 bases from V and 9 bases from J, the junction contained 7 bases not matched to a gene. The CDR3 loop spans 13 amino acids. CDR3 in amino acids: CASSRRQGIEQFF. CDR3 coding DNA: TGTGCCAGCAGTAGACGACAGGGCATTGAGCAGTTCTTC.

With regard to this clone: At the DNA level, this CDR3 is encoded by other sequences in the same sample as well. The chain links TRBV15 to TRBJ1-1; no clear D. The CDR3 runs to 14 residues. Germline assignment: CDR1 LNHNV and CDR2 YYDKDF (reference sequence). V lost 0 bases and J lost 1, with 6 bases in between. The CDR3 region has the DNA TGTGCCACCAGCAGAGATACGGGGAACACTGAAGCTTTCTTT. It specifies CATSRDTGNTEAFF. Full variable domain (outside the CDR3, taken from reference TRBV15 and TRBJ1-1): DAMVIQNPRYQVTQFGKPVTLSCSQTLNHNVMYWYQQKSSQAPKLLFHYYDKDFNNEADTPDNFQSRRPNTSFCFLDIRSPGLGDTAMYLCATSRDTGNTEAFFGQGTRLTVV.

This chain uses TRBV5-6 with TRBJ2-7; 8 bases match TRBD2. V gave up 4 bases and J gave up 2 bases; unmatched junction bases: 8. Germline values: CDR1 SGHDT, CDR2 YYEEEE. The CDR3 has 15 residues. CDR3 sequence reads: CASSESGRGPYEQYF. For the CDR3, the DNA is TGTGCCAGCAGCGAAAGCGGGAGAGGGCCCTACGAGCAGTACTTC.

V is TRBV2 and J is TRBJ2-7; D unresolved. Trimming shortened V by 5 bases and J by 0 bases, and 8 bases separated the two germline ends. Germline V lookup: CDR1 SNHLY, CDR2 FYNNEI. CDR3 length: 13 residues. The CDR3 DNA sequence: TGTGCCAGCAGTCACACAGTCTCCTACGAGCAGTACTTC. This codes for CASSHTVSYEQYF.